This TCR beta chain was captured by sequencing in a study of T cell changes during pregnancy in multiple sclerosis. Produced via immunoSEQ multiplex PCR; TCRdb's table is partial and in-frame only. Among tens of thousands of clones, under 95% were seen once, and the ten largest hold 0.9% to 0.95%. This clone was seen a single time. V lost 4 bases and J 4 bases, leaving 11 bases between the germline ends. Germline CDR1 SGHNT, CDR2 YYREEE (reference sequence). The CDR3 extends over 13 amino acids. The starting material was peripheral blood, obtained before pregnancy. The J gene is TRBJ1-1, the V gene TRBV5-4, with a weak D call TRBD1 (5 bases). The clonotype was recovered from a female donor with multiple sclerosis, enrolled in a pregnancy study. In nucleotides, the CDR3 is TGTGCCAGCAGCAGCGGGGGGGGCACTGAAGCTTTCTTT. This sequence encodes CASSSGGGTEAFF.